One and the same sample provided the 17 T cell receptor beta chains below, sequenced in a study of CD8 T cells in Susac syndrome. Random hexamers were used to reverse transcribe the RNA input (about 0.5 to 1 ug). MiXCR, applied by TCRdb to the immunoSEQ multiplex PCR reads, yields one record per CDR3 protein. The table shows under 150,000 distinct CDR3 sequences, with over 85% occurring only once. Sequenced material: CD8+ T cells from PBMCs. The receptors were gathered from a human donor in good health.

This chain links TRBV27 with TRBJ2-3, with D unclear. Looked up from germline, CDR1 is MNHEY and CDR2 is SMNVEV (reference sequence). The CDR3 extends over 14 amino acids. The ends were cut back, 6 bases at V and 2 bases at J, with 12 bases in the middle. This CDR3 is CASRAGSLTDTQYF. CDR3 nucleotides: TGTGCCAGCAGGGCCGGGTCCCTCACAGATACGCAGTATTTT.

This clonotype was observed a single time. V usage is TRBV28 and J usage is TRBJ2-1, with D hard to call. Trimming removed 2 bases from V and 5 bases from J, with 7 bases in between. Germline CDR1 and CDR2: MDHEN and SYDVKM. The CDR3 consists of 13 residues. CDR3: CASSLTNHNEQFF. The DNA for the CDR3 is TGTGCCAGCAGTTTAACCAATCACAATGAGCAGTTCTTC. Full variable domain (remainder filled in from reference TRBV28 and TRBJ2-1): DVKVTQSSRYLVKRTGEKVFLECVQDMDHENMFWYRQDPGLGLRLIYFSYDVKMKEKGDIPEGYSVSREKKERFSLILESASTNQTSMYLCASSLTNHNEQFFGPGTRLTVL.

The chain carries TRBV27 and TRBJ2-3; 7 positions agree with TRBD1. Germline assignment: CDR1 MNHEY and CDR2 SMNVEV (reference sequence). The V gene end was trimmed by 4 bases and the J gene end by 4 bases; junction bases not matched to a gene: 8. The CDR3 runs 15 residues. Written as DNA, the CDR3 is TGTGCCAGCAGTTCCAGGGGACAGAGGGCAGATACGCAGTATTTT. This gives the protein CASSSRGQRADTQYF.

The V gene is TRBV27, the J gene TRBJ1-1; D is possibly TRBD1 (6 bases). CDR3 length equals 14 residues. Between the trimmed V and J ends, which lost 4 bases and 7 bases, there was a span of 16 bases. Germline CDR1 is MNHEY and CDR2 is SMNVEV (reference sequence). As DNA, the CDR3 is TGTGCCAGCAGTTCCGGGACACTCTACTTTGAAGCTTTCTTT. As protein: CASSSGTLYFEAFF.

The chain links TRBV27 to TRBJ2-7; D assignment may be TRBD1 or TRBD2 (6 bases each). V lost 7 bases to trimming and J lost 4 bases, with 11 bases between them. Germline V gene data show CDR1 as MNHEY and CDR2 as SMNVEV (reference sequence). The CDR3 is 12 amino acids. CDR3 sequence (DNA): TGTGCCAGCACGGGGGCGCCTTACGAGCAGTACTTC. Its protein is CASTGAPYEQYF.

The chain combines TRBV9 with TRBJ1-5, with TRBD1 identical over 8 bases. The V and J ends lost 2 bases and 3 bases, in that order; junction bases with no gene match: 7. Germline CDR1 SGDLS, CDR2 YYNGEE. This CDR3 region has 16 residues. CDR3 amino acids: CASSVEAGGINQPQHF. The CDR3 region has the DNA TGTGCCAGCAGCGTCGAGGCAGGGGGCATCAATCAGCCCCAGCATTTT.

This sequence joins TRBV5-1 and TRBJ2-5; maybe TRBD1 (5 bases). The CDR3 extends over 14 amino acids. Germline assignment: CDR1 SGHRS and CDR2 YFSETQ. Trimming removed 3 bases at V and 0 bases at J, with 9 bases between. CDR3 sequence reads: CASSSDTHQETQYF. The CDR3 DNA reads as TGCGCCAGCAGCTCGGACACTCACCAAGAGACCCAGTACTTC.

This chain joins TRBV27 and TRBJ2-3; a weak D match, TRBD1 (6 bases). This CDR3 region has 16 residues. V was cut by 2 bases and J by 0 bases, with 12 bases left in between. CDR1 is MNHEY and CDR2 is SMNVEV in the germline V gene (reference sequence). This chain's CDR3 is CASSLAGTLSTDTQYF. The DNA for the CDR3 is TGTGCCAGCAGTTTAGCTGGGACACTCAGCACAGATACGCAGTATTTT.

This chain uses TRBV27 with TRBJ2-4; the D gene is possibly TRBD2 (6 bases). The CDR3 has 15 amino acids. V lost 2 bases, J lost 3 bases, and 11 bases lay in between. Germline assignment: CDR1 MNHEY and CDR2 SMNVEV (reference sequence). DNA of the CDR3: TGTGCCAGCAGTTTAGCGGGACTCGGCAAAAACATTCAGTACTTC. Residues: CASSLAGLGKNIQYF.

The chain employs TRBV11-2 and TRBJ2-1; perhaps D is TRBD1 or TRBD2 (5 bases each). V was cut by 3 bases and J by 3 bases, with 12 bases left in between. In germline, CDR1 is SGHAT, CDR2 FQNNGV. The CDR3 consists of 15 residues. CDR3 sequence reads: CASSFPGALYNEQFF. The CDR3 DNA sequence: TGTGCCAGCAGCTTTCCCGGGGCCCTCTACAATGAGCAGTTCTTC.

The V call is TRBV6-5, the J call TRBJ1-1; possible D gene TRBD1, 6 bases. The V and J ends lost 3 bases and 6 bases respectively, with 20 bases between them. The CDR3 is made up of 16 amino acids. Germline-derived CDR1 and CDR2 are MNHEY and SVGAGI. The CDR3 here is CASSYSRRQGISEAFF. The CDR3 coding sequence is TGTGCCAGCAGTTATTCACGGAGGCAGGGGATATCTGAAGCTTTCTTT.

The CDR3 sequence is CASGVAGVANTGELFF. The CDR3, as DNA: TGTGCCTCCGGGGTAGCGGGAGTTGCGAACACCGGGGAGCTGTTTTTT. This rearrangement joins TRBV6-2 or TRBV6-3 to TRBJ2-2, with 9 bases that match TRBD2. This CDR3 is built from 16 residues. Germline assignment: CDR1 MNHEY and CDR2 SVGEGT. Losses at the gene ends were 11 bases for V and 0 bases for J; bases not matched to a gene: 10.

The chain has TRBV6-2 or TRBV6-3 and TRBJ2-7, with a tentative D call TRBD2 (5 bases). CDR1 is MNHEY, CDR2 SVGEGT, per germline. This CDR3 is 14 amino acids long. Between the trimmed V and J ends, which lost 5 bases and 7 bases, there was a span of 18 bases. The CDR3: CASSPRGEPGEQYF. CDR3 sequence (DNA): TGTGCCAGCAGTCCCCGAGGTGAGCCGGGGGAGCAGTACTTC.

The chain recombines TRBV4-3 with TRBJ1-1; the D is unclear. V lost 0 bases to trimming and J lost 8 bases, with 19 bases between them. The germline gives CDR1 LGHNA, CDR2 YSLEER. This CDR3 contains 16 residues. CDR3 nucleotide sequence: TGCGCCAGCAGCCAAGATCTTGGAGGGAGTATCCAGGAAGCTTTCTTT. The encoded protein is CASSQDLGGSIQEAFF.

The chain joins TRBV2 to TRBJ2-7; unclear D gene. V was pared by 2 bases and J by 3 bases, with 11 bases between. The V gene's germline CDR1 is SNHLY and CDR2 FYNNEI. The CDR3 has 14 residues. The CDR3: CASSERPRDYEQYF. CDR3 nucleotide sequence: TGTGCCAGCAGTGAAAGGCCCAGAGACTACGAGCAGTACTTC.

The rearrangement joins TRBV27 to TRBJ1-1; no firm D call. The CDR3 spans 14 residues. V lost 2 bases, J lost 1 base, and 8 bases lay in between. The V gene's germline CDR1 is MNHEY and CDR2 SMNVEV (reference sequence). The CDR3: CASSLMYGNTEAFF. For the CDR3, the DNA is TGTGCCAGCAGTTTAATGTATGGGAACACTGAAGCTTTCTTT.

The J gene is TRBJ2-7, the V gene TRBV18; a possible D gene is TRBD1 (5 bases). The germline V gene has CDR1 KGHSH and CDR2 LQKENI. This CDR3 has 15 amino acids. With 0 bases removed from V and 7 bases from J, the gap between germline ends came to 16 bases. As DNA, the CDR3 is TGTGCCAGCTCACCACCGGTGCCCAGGGATGGGGAGCAGTACTTC. This sequence encodes CASSPPVPRDGEQYF.